Below are 32 T cell receptor beta chains sequenced from a single sample in a study of cytomegalovirus exposure and HLA in healthy donors. This PCR relied on a set of 60 Vbeta primers and 13 Jbeta primers. The protocol was immunoSEQ multiplex PCR, while the TCRdb copy is restricted to in-frame clones and leaves out a portion. The table has 100,000 or so clones, roughly three quarters seen once. The specimen was PBMCs. The source is a male donor in good health and CMV-seropositive.

The V and J genes are TRBV7-2 and TRBJ2-7; tentatively, D is TRBD2 (6 bases). CDR1 is SGHTA, CDR2 FQGNSA, per germline. The germline V and J ends were trimmed by 3 bases and 0 bases, with 15 bases remaining between them. The CDR3 extends over 16 amino acids. The CDR3 DNA reads as TGTGCCAGCAGCTTCGCCGGGCGGGGCAGCTCCTACGAGCAGTACTTC. Amino acids: CASSFAGRGSSYEQYF.

J is TRBJ2-7 and V is TRBV2; 9 bases are shared with TRBD2. The CDR3 totals 15 residues. The V segment lost 7 bases and the J segment 4 bases; nucleotides outside the gene matches: 11. Germline V lookup: CDR1 SNHLY, CDR2 FYNNEI. The CDR3 DNA reads as TGTGCCAGCACCAATTTCGGGACTAGCAATTACGAGCAGTACTTC. It specifies CASTNFGTSNYEQYF.

CDR3 sequence reads: CASSQAQTGGAEAFF. CDR3 DNA: TGTGCCAGCAGCCAAGCTCAGACAGGGGGGGCCGAAGCTTTCTTT. The chain joins TRBV4-2 to TRBJ1-1, with TRBD1 matching 9 bases. Germline CDR1 reads LGHNA; CDR2 reads YNFKEQ. This CDR3 contains 15 residues. The V segment lost 1 base and the J segment 8 bases; nucleotides outside the gene matches: 8.

V and J are TRBV19 and TRBJ2-7, with 9 bases that match TRBD2. In germline, CDR1 is LNHDA, CDR2 SQIVND (reference sequence). CDR3 length: 13 amino acids. V lost 6 bases and J lost 6; bases outside the gene matches: 6. CDR3 amino acids: CASRPSGKSEQYF. DNA of the CDR3: TGTGCCAGTAGACCTAGCGGGAAATCCGAGCAGTACTTC.

The V call is TRBV6-6, the J call TRBJ1-2, with TRBD1 identical over 7 bases. The V gene end was trimmed by 8 bases and the J gene end by 8 bases; junction bases not matched to a gene: 14. Germline V gene sequence: CDR1 MNHNY, CDR2 SVGAGI (reference sequence). The length of the CDR3 is 14 residues. The CDR3 sequence: CASCPDRELRGYTF. The CDR3 DNA is TGTGCCAGCTGCCCCGACAGGGAACTAAGGGGCTACACCTTC.

The genes are TRBV10-3 and TRBJ1-5, with TRBD1 matching 12 bases. CDR1 and CDR2 from the germline V gene are ENHRY and SYGVKD. The CDR3 sequence is 16 residues long. V shed 3 bases, J shed 7 bases, and the junction held 7 bases outside the gene matches. The CDR3 DNA is TGTGCCATCAGTGAAGGGACAGGGGGCGAAAAGCAGCCCCAGCATTTT. Its protein is CAISEGTGGEKQPQHF.

V gene TRBV28 combines with J gene TRBJ2-4; 7 nucleotides align to TRBD1. V gave up 2 bases and J gave up 12 bases; unmatched junction bases: 13. The CDR3 contains 15 residues. The germline CDR1 and CDR2 sequences are MDHEN and SYDVKM. For the CDR3, the DNA is TGTGCCAGCAGTTTACCCGCTCAAGGGGGCGGCAGTCAGTACTTC. It is translated as CASSLPAQGGGSQYF. The full variable domain, in which reference TRBV28 and TRBJ2-4 provide the parts outside the CDR3, is DVKVTQSSRYLVKRTGEKVFLECVQDMDHENMFWYRQDPGLGLRLIYFSYDVKMKEKGDIPEGYSVSREKKERFSLILESASTNQTSMYLCASSLPAQGGGSQYFGAGTRLSVL.

The chain is built from TRBV9 and TRBJ2-1; D might be TRBD1 (7 bases). Germline CDR1 reads SGDLS; CDR2 reads YYNGEE. CDR3 size: 16 residues. Trimming took off 2 bases at V and 1 base at J, with 13 bases between the two ends. This chain's CDR3 is CASSVRGDRSYNEQFF. Here the CDR3 DNA reads TGTGCCAGCAGCGTCAGGGGGGATCGGTCCTACAATGAGCAGTTCTTC.

The V call is TRBV5-1, the J call TRBJ2-3; 7 nucleotides line up with TRBD2. The V gene end was trimmed by 0 bases and the J gene end by 1 base; junction bases not matched to a gene: 2. The CDR3 spans 15 residues. CDR1 SGHRS and CDR2 YFSETQ come from the germline V gene. The CDR3 region is CASSLGTSGTDTQYF. As DNA, the CDR3 is TGCGCCAGCAGCTTGGGTACTAGCGGCACAGATACGCAGTATTTT.

CDR3 protein: CASKLAEPYEQYF. For the CDR3, the DNA is TGTGCCAGTAAGCTAGCGGAACCCTACGAGCAGTACTTC. This sequence joins TRBV19 and TRBJ2-5; 7 bases align to TRBD2. The better agreement between TRBJ2-7 and the DNA end casts doubt on the J call. The CDR3 consists of 13 residues. Germline values: CDR1 LNHDA, CDR2 SQIVND (reference sequence).

This clone was seen only a few times. V is TRBV7-9 and J is TRBJ1-1, with 7 nucleotides matching TRBD1. Trimming at V came to 3 bases and at J to 11 bases, leaving 6 bases not matched to a gene. Per germline, CDR1 SEHNR and CDR2 FQNEAQ (reference sequence). The CDR3 extends over 12 amino acids. In DNA form, the CDR3 reads TGTGCCAGCAGCTTGGAGGGCAGGGGGGCTTTCTTT. Translated, it gives CASSLEGRGAFF.

The V call is TRBV19, the J call TRBJ2-2; 7 positions match TRBD2. V shed 2 bases, J shed 5 bases, and the junction held 5 bases outside the gene matches. Germline V lookup: CDR1 LNHDA, CDR2 SQIVND (reference sequence). This CDR3 region has 15 residues. The CDR3 DNA reads TGTGCCAGTAGTATAAGGACTAGACCAACCGGGGAGCTGTTTTTT. It translates to CASSIRTRPTGELFF.

DNA of the CDR3: TGTGCCAGCAGTTCGACTTCCATTAACACCGGGGAGCTGTTTTTT. Protein product: CASSSTSINTGELFF. The J gene is TRBJ2-2, the V gene TRBV6-6, with no clear D. CDR1 and CDR2 (germline): MNHNY, SVGAGI (reference sequence). V dropped 4 bases and J dropped 2 bases, with 11 bases sitting between them. CDR3 size: 15 residues.

This clone was observed once. The chain recombines TRBV2 with TRBJ1-5; 7 positions match TRBD1. Germline CDR1 SNHLY, CDR2 FYNNEI. This CDR3 region has 13 residues. Losses at the gene ends were 5 bases for V and 4 bases for J; bases not matched to a gene: 2. The CDR3 is CASSPGGNQPQHF. DNA for the CDR3: TGTGCCAGCAGTCCAGGGGGTAATCAGCCCCAGCATTTT.

This clone occurred a few times. The rearrangement uses TRBV20-1 and TRBJ2-7; tentative D call: TRBD2 (6 bases). The CDR3 contains 11 residues. Germline V gene lookup returns CDR1 DFQATT and CDR2 SNEGSKA (reference sequence). V was shortened by 3 bases and J by 3 bases, with 6 bases between the two germline ends. In nucleotides, the CDR3 is TGCAGTGCTAGGGGGGGCTACGAGCAGTACTTC. This translates into CSARGGYEQYF.

This rearrangement joins TRBV5-1 to TRBJ2-1, with 9 bases fitting TRBD2. The CDR3 has 13 residues. Trimming removed 8 bases from V and 8 bases from J; junction bases left unmatched: 8. The germline V gene has CDR1 SGHRS and CDR2 YFSETQ. In DNA, the CDR3 is TGCGCCAGTTCAGGGACTAGCAGCTATGAGCAGTTCTTC. Translation gives CASSGTSSYEQFF. Based on the CDR3 plus reference TRBV5-1 and TRBJ2-1, the full variable domain is KAGVTQTPRYLIKTRGQQVTLSCSPISGHRSVSWYQQTPGQGLQFLFEYFSETQRNKGNFPGRFSGRQFSNSRSEMNVSTLELGDSALYLCASSGTSSYEQFFGPGTRLTVL.

The V call is TRBV9, the J call TRBJ1-3; a weak D match, TRBD1 (5 bases). Trimming stripped 3 bases from V and 3 bases from J, with 10 bases between. The CDR3 is made up of 14 amino acids. Germline loops: CDR1 SGDLS, CDR2 YYNGEE. The CDR3 nucleotides are TGTGCCAGCAGCGGTACAGGAGATGGAAACACCATATATTTT. Protein product: CASSGTGDGNTIYF. Full variable domain (remainder filled in from reference TRBV9 and TRBJ1-3): DSGVTQTPKHLITATGQRVTLRCSPRSGDLSVYWYQQSLDQGLQFLIQYYNGEERAKGNILERFSAQQFPDLHSELNLSSLELGDSALYFCASSGTGDGNTIYFGEGSWLTVV.

V is TRBV28 and J is TRBJ2-7; 8 bases are a match to TRBD1. Germline V gene lookup returns CDR1 MDHEN and CDR2 SYDVKM. V gave up 6 bases and J gave up 5 bases; unmatched junction bases: 15. This CDR3 is 16 amino acids long. Here the CDR3 reads CASSTGTGLPLDEQYF. The DNA for the CDR3 is TGTGCCAGCAGCACTGGGACAGGATTGCCCTTGGACGAGCAGTACTTC.

The J gene is TRBJ2-5, the V gene TRBV6-5; 10 nucleotides agree with TRBD2. The CDR3 has 15 residues. V was clipped by 10 bases and J by 5 bases; unmatched bases: 13. Germline V lookup: CDR1 MNHEY, CDR2 SVGAGI. CDR3 region: CATRAGGPGGETQYF. CDR3 nucleotide sequence: TGTGCCACCAGAGCGGGAGGGCCCGGGGGGGAGACCCAGTACTTC.

The chain combines TRBV7-2 with TRBJ1-4, with 7 bases aligning to TRBD1. The germline CDR1 and CDR2 sequences are SGHTA and FQGNSA. The CDR3 spans 15 residues. Losses at the gene ends were 5 bases for V and 3 bases for J; bases not matched to a gene: 6. CDR3 amino acids: CASSATGSANEKLFF. CDR3 DNA: TGTGCCAGCAGCGCGACAGGGTCCGCTAATGAAAAACTGTTTTTT.

CDR3 nucleotides: TGCAGCGCCGTAGCGGGAGGCGTCAACGAGCAGTACTTC. This codes for CSAVAGGVNEQYF. The chain uses TRBV29-1 and TRBJ2-5; 10 nucleotides match TRBD2. The J call is doubtful: the DNA matches TRBJ2-7 better. CDR3 length equals 13 residues. Per the germline V gene, CDR1 is SQVTM and CDR2 is ANQGSEA.

The chain carries TRBV15 and TRBJ2-5; 7 bases are shared with TRBD1. The CDR3 totals 14 residues. Losses at the gene ends were 0 bases for V and 4 bases for J; bases not matched to a gene: 2. Germline CDR1 LNHNV, CDR2 YYDKDF (reference sequence). The DNA of the CDR3 is TGTGCCACCAGCAGAGATCACAGGGGAGAGACCCAGTACTTC. Translating gives CATSRDHRGETQYF.

The chain combines TRBV19 with TRBJ2-3; 11 nucleotides agree with TRBD2. V was pared by 3 bases and J by 2 bases, with 4 bases of the junction left unmatched. This CDR3 is built from 16 residues. Germline-derived CDR1 and CDR2 are LNHDA and SQIVND (reference sequence). The CDR3 is CASSIVTSGNTDTQYF. Written as DNA, the CDR3 is TGTGCCAGTAGTATCGTGACTAGCGGGAACACAGATACGCAGTATTTT. Full variable domain (rest looked up from reference TRBV19 and TRBJ2-3): DGGITQSPKYLFRKEGQNVTLSCEQNLNHDAMYWYRQDPGQGLRLIYYSQIVNDFQKGDIAEGYSVSREKKESFPLTVTSAQKNPTAFYLCASSIVTSGNTDTQYFGPGTRLTVL.

To note about this clone: Germline and junction disagree at one end, which may indicate a read error. The rearrangement links TRBV7-7 to TRBJ2-5; D gene uncertain. Looked up from germline, CDR1 is SSHAT and CDR2 is FNYEAQ (reference sequence). This CDR3 contains 13 residues. The CDR3 loop reads CASSLLTSETQYF. The DNA for the CDR3 is TGTGCTAGCAGCTTACTGACATCGGAGACCCAGTACTTC.

The rearrangement links TRBV9 to TRBJ2-3; 7 bases line up with TRBD2. The CDR3 runs to 16 residues. Germline trimming cut 0 bases from V and 0 bases from J; bases unmatched to any gene: 4. CDR1 and CDR2 (germline): SGDLS, YYNGEE. CDR3 nucleotides: TGTGCCAGCAGCGTAGGCCTAGCGGATAGCACAGATACGCAGTATTTT. It translates to CASSVGLADSTDTQYF.

The V gene is TRBV10-3, the J gene TRBJ1-4; D may be TRBD1 (6 bases). The CDR3 sequence is 15 residues long. Trimming removed 0 bases from V and 4 bases from J, with 9 bases in between. Germline CDR1 reads ENHRY; CDR2 reads SYGVKD. This chain's CDR3 is CAISESGQHNEKLFF. The CDR3 DNA reads TGTGCCATCAGTGAGTCAGGACAGCATAATGAAAAACTGTTTTTT.

The table lists this clone with a few counts. The chain is built from TRBV18 and TRBJ2-3; 13 nucleotides match TRBD2. After removal of 3 bases from V and 1 base from J, the junction contained 4 bases not matched to a gene. The germline V gene has CDR1 KGHSH and CDR2 LQKENI. CDR3 size: 17 residues. CDR3 residues: CASSPGTSGTRTDTQYF. In DNA form, the CDR3 reads TGTGCCAGCTCACCCGGGACTAGCGGGACCCGCACAGATACGCAGTATTTT.

This clone was counted once. The chain combines TRBV30 with TRBJ2-3; 11 bases are shared with TRBD2. V lost 2 bases and J lost 8; bases outside the gene matches: 9. The CDR3 extends over 15 amino acids. Germline V gene sequence: CDR1 GTSNPN, CDR2 SVGIG (reference sequence). The CDR3 loop is CAWSSLGTSGSTQYF. The CDR3 nucleotides read TGTGCCTGGAGTTCCCTTGGGACTAGCGGTAGTACGCAGTATTTT.

This clone appeared a few times. The J gene is TRBJ2-3, the V gene TRBV9; TRBD1 aligns across 7 bases. This CDR3 spans 16 amino acids. The germline V gene has CDR1 SGDLS and CDR2 YYNGEE. Trimming took 4 bases from V and 1 from J; bases not matched to a gene: 9. The CDR3 nucleotides are TGTGCCAGCAGCACCTGGACAGGTATACGCACAGATACGCAGTATTTT. Protein sequence: CASSTWTGIRTDTQYF.

A remark on this clone: A junction end diverges from the germline sequence, so it may reflect a read error. This chain joins TRBV28 and TRBJ2-6; TRBD1 might be the D (5 bases). There are 19 residues in the CDR3. Germline assignment: CDR1 MDHEN and CDR2 SYDVKM. The CDR3 DNA is TGTGCCAGCAGCTCGGACCGGGCCCTGAGTAGTGCTGGGGCCAACGGCCTGACTTTC. Translated, it gives CASSSDRALSSAGANGLTF. The variable domain in full, completed from reference TRBV28 and TRBJ2-6, reads DVKVTQSSRYLVKRTGEKVFLECVQDMDHENMFWYRQDPGLGLRLIYFSYDVKMKEKGDIPEGYSVSREKKERFSLILESASTNQTSMYLCASSSDRALSSAGANGLTFGAGSRLTVL.

This clone was counted a single time. The gene calls are TRBV6-5 and TRBJ2-7; TRBD2 aligns across 9 bases. CDR3 length: 16 residues. Trimming cost V 2 bases and J 3 bases; bases outside gene matches: 8. Germline loops: CDR1 MNHEY, CDR2 SVGAGI. The CDR3 DNA sequence: TGTGCCAGCAGTTACGGGGCAGCGGGGGGACACTACGAGCAGTACTTC. Translated, it gives CASSYGAAGGHYEQYF.

The chain employs TRBV9 and TRBJ2-3; the match to TRBD2 covers 8 bases. V dropped 0 bases and J dropped 9; count of bases not matched to a gene: 6. The CDR3 length is 14 residues. Germline CDR1 reads SGDLS; CDR2 reads YYNGEE. The CDR3 DNA follows: TGTGCCAGCAGCGTAGACGGGAGGGCCGGAACGCAGTATTTT. This sequence encodes CASSVDGRAGTQYF.